Given below is one TCR beta chain in context. The method was immunoSEQ multiplex PCR; TCRdb's version includes in-frame clones alone and lacks a portion of them. The sample includes approximately 9,900 clones, 85% of them seen just once. These data come from a study of tumor T cells in aggressive B-cell lymphoma. This CDR3 region has 17 residues. V was trimmed by 0 bases and J by 3 bases, leaving 17 bases between them. Germline CDR1 SGDLS, CDR2 YYNGEE. Sequencing used tumor tissue. The sequence derives from an adult with diffuse large B cell lymphoma. V and J are TRBV9 and TRBJ2-3; the D gene is possibly TRBD1 (5 bases). CDR3 sequence: CASSVEGVWLGTDTQYF. CDR3 DNA: TGTGCCAGCAGCGTAGAAGGGGTTTGGTTGGGAACAGATACGCAGTATTTT.